This T cell receptor beta chain was obtained from a study of blood T cell repertoires in COVID-19. Study as a whole: Samples of COVID-19 (acute and convalescent) were obtained from the United States, Italy and Spain. T cells, B-cell-depleted T cells, or PBMCs provided the cDNA or gDNA that served as material.

As handled by the study authors: Cell counts per sample came from amplifying reference gene primers. The repertoire was sequenced with immunoSEQ multiplex PCR; TCRdb's copy has only in-frame clones and lacks some. V and J calls and clone size are as listed in that table; D and trimming were resolved from the DNA. The top ten clones hold roughly 3% of a sample with 59,000 or so clones, around 80% of them seen once. The CDR3 consists of 14 residues. Germline CDR1 is MDHEN and CDR2 is SYDVKM. V lost 5 bases and J lost 5, with 12 bases in between. The sample was peripheral blood. The chain recombines TRBV28 with TRBJ2-2, with a weak D call TRBD1 (5 bases). The TCR comes from a man aged 60 to 69 with acute or convalescent COVID-19. CDR3 DNA sequence: TGTGCCAGCAGTAAAGGACAAGGTACCGGGGAGCTGTTTTTT. Protein sequence: CASSKGQGTGELFF.